The clone carrying this TCR beta chain was detected many times. Its antigen is not identified. The data stem from a study of prognosis after radiotherapy for stage I lung cancer. Overall study context: No significant progression was observed in approximately 15 patients, whereas several developed distant metastases a median of approximately seven months after radiotherapy. Study-wide points: Tumor specificity was not determined for the expanded TCR clones. Compared with a median of 10,088 beforehand, unique TCR clone counts dropped to approximately 7,000 after stereotactic body radiation therapy.

Researchers used two-round multiplex PCR to amplify TCR beta CDR3 starting from genomic DNA. Primers were specific to each TRBV and TRBJ gene in first-round PCR. TCRdb reprocessed the multiplex PCR reads via MiXCR and lists one record per CDR3 protein. The profile shows fewer than 40,000 distinct CDR3 sequences, 25% to 40% of them singletons. The blood draw at each of two time points yielded roughly 6 milliliters of peripheral blood. The source material was PBMCs, sampled before or after stereotactic body radiation therapy (not recorded which). The sequence derives from a donor aged 50 or older with non-small cell lung cancer.

The CDR3 reads CASSEVGGSYGYTF. The CDR3 DNA reads as TGTGCCAGCAGTGAAGTTGGGGGCTCCTATGGCTACACCTTC. The V and J genes are TRBV2 and TRBJ1-2, with D perhaps matching TRBD1 (6 bases). The CDR3 runs 14 residues. Trimming pared 1 base from V and 4 bases from J, leaving 10 bases between. Germline V gene sequence: CDR1 SNHLY, CDR2 FYNNEI.